A selection of T cell receptor beta chains follows, all from one sample in a study of cytomegalovirus exposure and HLA in healthy donors. Libraries were prepared by immunoSEQ multiplex PCR; TCRdb keeps only in-frame clonotypes and omits some of them. Here the sample spans some 130,000 clones, about 80% being singletons. Sequencing used PBMCs. The receptors here all came from a woman aged 40 to 50 in good health and CMV-seronegative. CDR3s include the opening cysteine and the closing phenylalanine or tryptophan. Fields, in order: CDR3 protein, CDR3 DNA, J gene, clone size, D gene, V gene. D genes are given only for firm matches. The size entry is marked missing in some rows and otherwise reads once, few, many or a size class.

CASSQTGHNSWDTEAFF	TGTGCCAGCAGTCAGACGGGACACAATAGTTGGGACACTGAAGCTTTCTTT	TRBJ1-1	.	.	TRBV5-6
CASPNRRLDRVKNTDTQYF	TGTGCCAGCCCAAACAGAAGGCTGGACAGGGTAAAAAACACAGATACGCAGTATTTT	TRBJ2-3	.	TRBD1	TRBV2
CSGGQGGGYTF	TGTTCCGGGGGACAGGGCGGGGGCTACACCTTC	TRBJ1-2	.	TRBD1	TRBV7-9
CASSRSTGFTDTQYF	TGTGCCAGCAGCCGATCAACAGGTTTTACAGATACGCAGTATTTT	TRBJ2-3	.	.	TRBV4-2
CATSSPPGTSAQETQYF	TGTGCCACCAGCTCCCCCCCCGGGACTAGTGCCCAAGAGACCCAGTACTTC	TRBJ2-5	.	TRBD2	TRBV15
CASSFGFIQYF	TGTGCCAGCAGCTTCGGTTTCATTCAGTACTTC	TRBJ2-4	.	.	TRBV7-9
CASSPNRETQYF	TGTGCCAGCAGCCCGAATAGAGAGACCCAGTACTTC	TRBJ2-5	.	.	TRBV7-2
CASSREAGNYGYTF	TGTGCCAGCAGCCGCGAGGCAGGGAACTATGGCTACACCTTC	TRBJ1-2	.	.	TRBV7-9
CASSQLQSIGKLFF	TGCGCCAGCAGCCAATTACAGTCGATCGGAAAACTGTTTTTT	TRBJ1-4	.	.	TRBV4-1
CSGRLAGFEQYF	TGCAGCGGCCGACTAGCGGGTTTCGAGCAGTACTTC	TRBJ2-7	.	TRBD2	TRBV29-1
CASSPETSGVSYEQYF	TGTGCCAGCAGCCCCGAGACTAGCGGGGTTTCCTACGAGCAGTACTTC	TRBJ2-7	.	TRBD2	TRBV4-2
CASSTTSGGNTGELFF	TGTGCCAGCAGCACGACTAGCGGGGGGAACACCGGGGAGCTGTTTTTT	TRBJ2-2	.	TRBD2	TRBV7-2
CASSLEGPRTEAFF	TGTGCCAGCAGCTTAGAGGGGCCCCGGACTGAAGCTTTCTTT	TRBJ1-1	.	.	TRBV7-9
CASSLGVEGNEKLFF	TGTGCCAGCAGCTTAGGAGTGGAGGGTAATGAAAAACTGTTTTTT	TRBJ1-4	.	.	TRBV7-9
CSVGGGFGGYTF	TGCAGCGTTGGGGGGGGGTTCGGGGGCTACACCTTC	TRBJ1-2	.	.	TRBV29-1
CASSFYFTTGELFF	TGTGCCAGCAGTTTTTACTTCACCACCGGGGAGCTGTTTTTT	TRBJ2-2	once	.	TRBV2
CASSPSVSEAFF	TGTGCCAGCTCACCATCCGTATCGGAGGCTTTCTTT	TRBJ1-1	.	.	TRBV18
CASSSPSGDTDTQYF	TGTGCCAGCAGTTCCCCTAGCGGAGACACAGATACGCAGTATTTT	TRBJ2-3	.	TRBD2	TRBV28
CASSPGGQGKGYTF	TGTGCCAGCAGCCCAGGGGGACAGGGGAAGGGCTACACCTTC	TRBJ1-2	.	TRBD1	TRBV9
CSVDPSGANNEQFF	TGCAGCGTTGACCCTAGCGGGGCGAACAATGAGCAGTTCTTC	TRBJ2-1	.	TRBD2	TRBV29-1
CASSSNRGLRWAWVEKLFF	TGTGCCAGCAGCTCGAACAGGGGGCTTCGATGGGCATGGGTTGAAAAACTGTTTTTT	TRBJ1-4	.	TRBD1	TRBV5-6
CASSLSYSRYEQYF	TGTGCCAGCAGTTTATCTTACAGCAGGTACGAGCAGTACTTC	TRBJ2-7	.	.	TRBV28
CASSLRNEQFF	TGTGCCAGCAGCCTCCGCAATGAGCAGTTCTTC	TRBJ2-1	.	.	TRBV9
CASSLAPDKSDGYTF	TGTGCCAGCAGCTTAGCGCCGGACAAGTCAGATGGCTACACCTTC	TRBJ1-2	.	.	TRBV7-2
CASSYSTSPIEAFF	TGTGCCAGCAGTTACTCCACGAGCCCCATTGAAGCTTTCTTT	TRBJ1-1	few	.	TRBV6-5
CASSFRGTEAFF	TGTGCCAGCAGCTTCAGGGGCACTGAAGCTTTCTTT	TRBJ1-1	.	.	TRBV13
CASSYTGTGAYEQYF	TGTGCCAGCAGTTACACCGGGACAGGGGCCTACGAGCAGTACTTC	TRBJ2-7	once	TRBD1	TRBV6-5
CASSQDGWGGTEAFF	TGCGCCAGCAGCCAAGATGGCTGGGGGGGCACTGAAGCTTTCTTT	TRBJ1-1	.	.	TRBV4-3
CASTGPLPEAFF	TGTGCCAGCACAGGGCCTCTGCCTGAAGCTTTCTTT	TRBJ1-1	few	.	TRBV6-6
CASSSGQGEVYGYTF	TGCGCCAGCAGCTCGGGACAGGGGGAGGTCTATGGCTACACCTTC	TRBJ1-2	.	TRBD1	TRBV5-1
CASSFSPDRFNYGYTF	TGTGCCAGCAGCTTCTCACCGGACAGGTTTAACTATGGCTACACCTTC	TRBJ1-2	.	TRBD1	TRBV7-8
CASSLRGGSYNEQFF	TGTGCCAGCAGCTTGCGGGGGGGCTCCTACAATGAGCAGTTCTTC	TRBJ2-1	.	TRBD2	TRBV5-6
CASTFFWGAVNTEAFF	TGTGCCAGTACCTTTTTTTGGGGAGCCGTGAACACTGAAGCTTTCTTT	TRBJ1-1	.	.	TRBV19
CASSDRAGRFGEQYF	TGTGCCAGCAGTGACCGGGCAGGGCGGTTTGGCGAGCAGTACTTC	TRBJ2-7	.	.	TRBV2
CASSYGGANVLTF	TGTGCCAGCAGCTACGGTGGGGCCAACGTCCTGACTTTC	TRBJ2-6	few	.	TRBV7-9
CASSPAGGRAWEQYF	TGTGCCAGCAGTCCTGCAGGGGGCAGGGCGTGGGAGCAGTACTTC	TRBJ2-7	once	TRBD1	TRBV28
CAISVGGAGNEQFF	TGTGCCATCAGTGTTGGCGGGGCAGGCAATGAGCAGTTCTTC	TRBJ2-1	.	.	TRBV10-3
CASSSPGQINQETQYF	TGTGCCAGCAGCAGCCCGGGACAGATAAACCAAGAGACCCAGTACTTC	TRBJ2-5	once	TRBD1	TRBV28
CASSIWTGGSQPQHF	TGTGCCAGTAGTATATGGACAGGGGGCAGTCAGCCCCAGCATTTT	TRBJ1-5	few	TRBD1	TRBV19
CASSFGRGSDTQYF	TGTGCCAGCAGTTTCGGCAGGGGGTCAGATACGCAGTATTTT	TRBJ2-3	.	TRBD1	TRBV27
CASSPGGGTNEKLFF	TGTGCCAGCAGCCCAGGCGGGGGGACTAATGAAAAACTGTTTTTT	TRBJ1-4	few	.	TRBV5-4
CASSPGQRGYNEQFF	TGCGCCAGCAGCCCGGGGCAGCGGGGCTACAATGAGCAGTTCTTC	TRBJ2-1	.	TRBD2	TRBV5-1
CASSPGRGTLHF	TGTGCCAGCAGCCCCGGGAGGGGAACCCTCCACTTT	TRBJ1-6	.	.	TRBV6-1
CASSLRTANTEAFF	TGTGCCAGCAGCCTCCGGACAGCGAACACTGAAGCTTTCTTT	TRBJ1-1	.	.	TRBV7-8